In its sample, the clone carrying this T cell receptor (beta chain) was seen a few times. What it binds is unknown. The isolated RNA, all of it, was reverse transcribed, so expressed TCRB transcripts were what got sequenced. The repertoire was sequenced with immunoSEQ multiplex PCR; TCRdb's copy has only in-frame clones and lacks some. The sample has roughly 150,000 clones; 9% are singletons. Via CD45RO/CCR7/CD25/CD127/CD95/CD27, cells of the CD4+ naive, central memory, regulatory and stem cell-like memory subsets were sorted. This record comes from a study of beta chain features in type 1 diabetes. Broader study findings: Shorter TCRB CDR3s, moderately but significantly so, were found in Type 1 diabetes patients in all four CD4+ subsets.

The receptor was derived from a woman younger than 45 with type 1 diabetes. The sequenced material came from central memory CD4+ T cells from blood.

The CDR3 region is CASSFTSDVNEQFF. The CDR3 region has the DNA TGCGCCAGCAGCTTTACTAGCGATGTGAATGAGCAGTTCTTC. The chain carries TRBV5-1 and TRBJ2-1; TRBD2 aligns across 7 bases. Germline trimming cut 2 bases from V and 7 bases from J; bases unmatched to any gene: 6. Germline CDR1 and CDR2: SGHRS and YFSETQ. This CDR3 is built from 14 residues.